This passage covers 10 T cell receptor beta chains from one sample sequenced in a study of shared clonotypes between healthy human individuals. TCRdb's copy holds only in-frame clones and misses some; the assay was immunoSEQ multiplex PCR. This sample has 2.5 million or so clones, with around nine tenths found just once. The sequenced sample consisted of naive CD4+ T cells sorted from blood. Subset in this sample: CD45RA+ positively selected. These TCRs come from a young man in good health.

This clone is a singleton in its sample. The J gene is TRBJ1-6, the V gene TRBV5-4; a weak D match, TRBD1 (6 bases). The CDR3 totals 14 residues. Germline values: CDR1 SGHNT, CDR2 YYREEE (reference sequence). The V end lost 4 bases, the J end lost 8 bases, and 13 bases lay between the germline ends. This CDR3 reads CASSRREGDSPLHF. The CDR3 DNA follows: TGTGCCAGCAGCCGGAGAGAGGGGGATTCACCCCTCCACTTT.

The chain carries TRBV5-8 and TRBJ2-5; the D gene is possibly TRBD1 (5 bases). CDR3 length: 13 residues. CDR1 is SGHTS, CDR2 YDEGEE, per germline. V was pared by 6 bases and J by 0 bases, with 9 bases between. The CDR3 spells CASIKGYQETQYF. DNA of the CDR3: TGTGCCAGCATAAAGGGGTACCAAGAGACCCAGTACTTC.

V gene TRBV7-2 combines with J gene TRBJ2-7, with D possibly called TRBD1 or TRBD2 (6 bases each). This CDR3 has 13 amino acids. Germline values: CDR1 SGHTA, CDR2 FQGNSA. Trimming shortened V by 4 bases and J by 6 bases, and 13 bases separated the two germline ends. The CDR3 bases are TGTGCCAGCAGCTCAAAGTCGGGGGCCGAGCAGTACTTC. This translates into CASSSKSGAEQYF.

This chain connects TRBV5-4 to TRBJ2-7; 9 bases fit TRBD1. V gave up 0 bases and J gave up 2 bases; unmatched junction bases: 3. The CDR3 runs to 15 residues. Germline CDR1 and CDR2: SGHNT and YYREEE (reference sequence). For the CDR3, the DNA is TGTGCCAGCAGCTTGGTAGGGGACAGGGCCTACGAGCAGTACTTC. Its protein is CASSLVGDRAYEQYF.

The gene calls are TRBV7-9 and TRBJ2-7; D perhaps matches TRBD2 (5 bases). The CDR3 length is 15 residues. V gave up 3 bases and J gave up 2 bases, with 14 bases separating them. The germline V gene has CDR1 SEHNR and CDR2 FQNEAQ (reference sequence). The CDR3 sequence: CASSLRLSGAYEQYF. In DNA form, the CDR3 reads TGTGCCAGCAGCTTGCGACTATCCGGGGCCTACGAGCAGTACTTC.

This chain uses TRBV4-2 with TRBJ2-7, with 15 bases lining up with TRBD2. The CDR3 contains 19 residues. Germline values: CDR1 LGHNA, CDR2 YNFKEQ. Trimming took 3 bases from V and 0 from J; bases not matched to a gene: 9. The CDR3 nucleotides are TGTGCCAGCAGCCATCAGCCGGGACTAGCGGGAGGTCTCTCCTACGAGCAGTACTTC. This codes for CASSHQPGLAGGLSYEQYF.

The chain is built from TRBV29-1 and TRBJ1-3, with D perhaps TRBD1 (5 bases). The germline gives CDR1 SQVTM, CDR2 ANQGSEA. The ends were cut back, 0 bases at V and 2 bases at J, with 8 bases in the middle. CDR3 length: 14 residues. The CDR3 sequence is CSVEETTAGNTIYF. The CDR3 nucleotides are TGCAGCGTTGAAGAAACGACAGCTGGAAACACCATATATTTT.

This chain connects TRBV11-2 to TRBJ2-7; 7 bases agree with TRBD2. In germline, CDR1 is SGHAT, CDR2 FQNNGV. The CDR3 covers 13 residues. The J segment lost 3 bases and the V segment lost 4 bases, leaving 3 bases of the junction unmatched. The CDR3 nucleotides read TGTGCCAGCAGCTGGTCTAGCGGCTACGAGCAGTACTTC. Translation gives CASSWSSGYEQYF.

This clone has a handful of counts. The rearrangement links TRBV18 to TRBJ2-5; D gene ambiguous. The CDR3 has 11 amino acids. Germline lookup yields CDR1 KGHSH and CDR2 LQKENI. The V end lost 5 bases, the J end lost 2 bases, and 3 bases lay between the germline ends. CDR3 sequence (DNA): TGTGCCAGCTCAATGCAAGAGACCCAGTACTTC. Its protein is CASSMQETQYF.

V usage is TRBV5-4 and J usage is TRBJ1-1; no firm D call. Trimming took off 4 bases at V and 4 bases at J, with 2 bases between the two ends. Germline assignment: CDR1 SGHNT and CDR2 YYREEE (reference sequence). This CDR3 spans 10 amino acids. CDR3 nucleotides: TGTGCCAGCAGCGCCACTGAAGCTTTCTTT. Translation: CASSATEAFF. The full variable domain, completed using reference TRBV5-4 and TRBJ1-1, is ETGVTQSPTHLIKTRGQQVTLRCSSQSGHNTVSWYQQALGQGPQFIFQYYREEENGRGNFPPRFSGLQFPNYSSELNVNALELDDSALYLCASSATEAFFGQGTRLTVV.